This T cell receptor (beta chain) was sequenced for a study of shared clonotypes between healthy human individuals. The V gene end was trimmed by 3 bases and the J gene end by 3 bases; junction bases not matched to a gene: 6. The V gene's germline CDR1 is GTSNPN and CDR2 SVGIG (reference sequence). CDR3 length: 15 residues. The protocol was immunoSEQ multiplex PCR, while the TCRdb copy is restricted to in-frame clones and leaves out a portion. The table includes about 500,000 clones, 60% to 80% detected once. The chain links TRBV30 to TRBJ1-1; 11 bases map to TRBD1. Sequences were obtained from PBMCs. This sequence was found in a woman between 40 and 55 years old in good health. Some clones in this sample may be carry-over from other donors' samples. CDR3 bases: TGTGCCTGGAGGGAATGGACAGGGGGCTACACTGAAGCTTTCTTT. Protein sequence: CAWREWTGGYTEAFF.